The clone carrying this TCR beta chain was seen repeatedly, ten times or more. These data are taken from a study of breast tumors, draining lymph nodes, adjacent tissues. One entry per CDR3 protein results from TCRdb running MiXCR on the multiplex PCR reads. The sample shows some 200,000 distinct CDR3 sequences, approximately 33% of them seen only once. Axillary draining lymph nodes of breast cancer patients supplied the node samples. The TCR was taken from a female donor with breast cancer. Some clones in this sample may be carry-over from other donors' samples. Sequencing input: axillary lymph node tissue.

The CDR3 sequence: CATSDPRGATDTQYF. CDR3 DNA sequence: TGTGCCACCAGTGATCCGCGGGGGGCCACAGATACGCAGTATTTT. This chain links TRBV24-1 with TRBJ2-3; 8 nucleotides line up with TRBD2. The CDR3 sequence is 15 residues long. CDR1 KGHDR and CDR2 SFDVKD come from the germline V gene. The V gene end was trimmed by 3 bases and the J gene end by 2 bases; junction bases not matched to a gene: 3.